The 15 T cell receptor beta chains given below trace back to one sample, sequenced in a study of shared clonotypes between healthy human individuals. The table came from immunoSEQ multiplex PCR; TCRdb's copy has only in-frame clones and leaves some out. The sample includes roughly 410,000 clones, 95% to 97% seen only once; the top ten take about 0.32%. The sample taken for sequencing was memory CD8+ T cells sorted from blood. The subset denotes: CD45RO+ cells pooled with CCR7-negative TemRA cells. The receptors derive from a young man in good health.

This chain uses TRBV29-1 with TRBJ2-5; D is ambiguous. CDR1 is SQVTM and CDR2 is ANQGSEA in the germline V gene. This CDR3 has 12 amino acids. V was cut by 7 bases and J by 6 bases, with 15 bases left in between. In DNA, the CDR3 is TGCAGCGCCATCGGTCGTCCGAAGACCCAGTACTTC. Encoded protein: CSAIGRPKTQYF.

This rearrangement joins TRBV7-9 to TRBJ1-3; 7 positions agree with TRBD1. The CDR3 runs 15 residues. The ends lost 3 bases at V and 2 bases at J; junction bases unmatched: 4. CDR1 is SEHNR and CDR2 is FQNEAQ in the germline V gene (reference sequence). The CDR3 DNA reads TGTGCCAGCAGCTTCCACAGGGGCCCTGGAAACACCATATATTTT. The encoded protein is CASSFHRGPGNTIYF.

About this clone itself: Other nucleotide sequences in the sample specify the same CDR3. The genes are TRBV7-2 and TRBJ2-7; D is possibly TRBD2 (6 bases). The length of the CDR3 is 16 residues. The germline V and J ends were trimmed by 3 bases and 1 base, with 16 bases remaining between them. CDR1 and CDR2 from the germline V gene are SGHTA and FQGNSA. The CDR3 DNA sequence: TGTGCCAGCAGCTTCGGCCGCGGCGGGGCTTCCTACGAGCAGTACTTC. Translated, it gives CASSFGRGGASYEQYF. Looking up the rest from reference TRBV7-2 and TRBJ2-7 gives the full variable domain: GAGVSQSPSNKVTEKGKDVELRCDPISGHTALYWYRQSLGQGLEFLIYFQGNSAPDKSGLPSDRFSAERTGGSVSTLTIQRTQQEDSAVYLCASSFGRGGASYEQYFGPGTRLTVT.

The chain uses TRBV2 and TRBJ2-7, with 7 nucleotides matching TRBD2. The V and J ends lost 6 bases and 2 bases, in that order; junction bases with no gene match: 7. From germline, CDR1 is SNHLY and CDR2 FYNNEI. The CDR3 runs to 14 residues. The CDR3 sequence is CASRVGTTTYEQYF. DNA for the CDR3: TGTGCCAGCAGGGTGGGGACTACAACCTACGAGCAGTACTTC.

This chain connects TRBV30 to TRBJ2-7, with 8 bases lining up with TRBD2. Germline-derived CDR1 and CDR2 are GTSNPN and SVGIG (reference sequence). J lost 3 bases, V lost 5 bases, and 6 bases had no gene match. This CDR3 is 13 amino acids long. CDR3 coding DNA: TGTGCCTGGTCCACGGGGGGGGGCTACGAGCAGTACTTC. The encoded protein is CAWSTGGGYEQYF.

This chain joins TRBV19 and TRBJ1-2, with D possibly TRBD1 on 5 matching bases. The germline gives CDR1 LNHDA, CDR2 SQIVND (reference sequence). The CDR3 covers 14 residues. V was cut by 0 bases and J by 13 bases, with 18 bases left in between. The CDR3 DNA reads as TGTGCCAGTAGTATAGATCGCGGGGGAGATCAGAGCACCTTC. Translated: CASSIDRGGDQSTF. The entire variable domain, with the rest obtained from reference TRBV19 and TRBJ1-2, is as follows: DGGITQSPKYLFRKEGQNVTLSCEQNLNHDAMYWYRQDPGQGLRLIYYSQIVNDFQKGDIAEGYSVSREKKESFPLTVTSAQKNPTAFYLCASSIDRGGDQSTFGSGTRLTVV.

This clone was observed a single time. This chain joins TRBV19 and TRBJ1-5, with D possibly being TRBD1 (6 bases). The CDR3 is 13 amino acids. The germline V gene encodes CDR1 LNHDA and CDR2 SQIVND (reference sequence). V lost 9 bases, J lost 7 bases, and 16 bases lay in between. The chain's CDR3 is CASNNRVRQPQHF. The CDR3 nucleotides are TGTGCCAGCAATAACAGGGTACGACAGCCCCAGCATTTT.

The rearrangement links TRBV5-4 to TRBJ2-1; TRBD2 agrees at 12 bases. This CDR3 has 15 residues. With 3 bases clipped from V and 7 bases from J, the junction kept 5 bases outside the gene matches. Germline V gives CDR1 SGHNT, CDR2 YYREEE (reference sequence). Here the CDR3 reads CASSSLTSGSNEQFF. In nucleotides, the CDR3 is TGTGCCAGCAGCTCCCTGACTAGCGGGAGTAATGAGCAGTTCTTC. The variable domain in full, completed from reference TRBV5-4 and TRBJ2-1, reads ETGVTQSPTHLIKTRGQQVTLRCSSQSGHNTVSWYQQALGQGPQFIFQYYREEENGRGNFPPRFSGLQFPNYSSELNVNALELDDSALYLCASSSLTSGSNEQFFGPGTRLTVL.

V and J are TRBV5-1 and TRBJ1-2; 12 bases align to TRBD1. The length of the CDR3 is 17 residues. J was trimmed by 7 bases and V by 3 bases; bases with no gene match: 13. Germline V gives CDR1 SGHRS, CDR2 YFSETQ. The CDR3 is CASSSGQGAPKNGGYTF. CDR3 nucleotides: TGCGCCAGCAGCTCGGGACAGGGGGCGCCCAAAAATGGTGGCTACACCTTC.

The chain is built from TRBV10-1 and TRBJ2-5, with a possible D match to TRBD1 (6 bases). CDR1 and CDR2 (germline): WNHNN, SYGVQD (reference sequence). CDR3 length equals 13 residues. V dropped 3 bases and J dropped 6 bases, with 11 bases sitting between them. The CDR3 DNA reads TGCGCCAGCAGTGATATTCAGGGGAAGACCCAGTACTTC. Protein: CASSDIQGKTQYF.

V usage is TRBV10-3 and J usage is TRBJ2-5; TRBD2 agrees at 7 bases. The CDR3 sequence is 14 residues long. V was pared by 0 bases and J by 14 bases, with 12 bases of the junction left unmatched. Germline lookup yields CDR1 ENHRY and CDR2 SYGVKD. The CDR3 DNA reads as TGTGCCATCAGTGAGTCGAACGGCGGGAGCCCTTTCTACTTC. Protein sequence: CAISESNGGSPFYF.

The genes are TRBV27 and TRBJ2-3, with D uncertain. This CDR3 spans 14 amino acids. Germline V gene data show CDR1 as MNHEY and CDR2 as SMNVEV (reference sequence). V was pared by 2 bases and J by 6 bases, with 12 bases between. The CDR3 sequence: CASSLDGRADTQYF. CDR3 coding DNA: TGTGCCAGCAGTTTAGACGGCCGTGCGGATACGCAGTATTTT.

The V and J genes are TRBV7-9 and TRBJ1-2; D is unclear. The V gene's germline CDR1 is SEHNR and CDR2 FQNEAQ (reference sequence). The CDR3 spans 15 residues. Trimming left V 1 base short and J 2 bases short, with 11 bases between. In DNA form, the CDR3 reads TGTGCCAGCAGCTTAGTAGAAAAACGGAACTATGGCTACACCTTC. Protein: CASSLVEKRNYGYTF.

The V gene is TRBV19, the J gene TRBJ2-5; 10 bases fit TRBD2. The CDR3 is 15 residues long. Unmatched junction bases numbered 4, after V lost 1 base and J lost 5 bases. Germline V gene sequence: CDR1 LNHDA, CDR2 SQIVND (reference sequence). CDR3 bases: TGTGCCAGTAGTATAGTAGCGGGAGGACAGGAGACCCAGTACTTC. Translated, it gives CASSIVAGGQETQYF.

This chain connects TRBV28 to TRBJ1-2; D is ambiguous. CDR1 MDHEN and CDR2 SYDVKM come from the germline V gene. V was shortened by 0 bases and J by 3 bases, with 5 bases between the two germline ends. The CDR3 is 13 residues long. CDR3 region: CASSLWVYYGYTF. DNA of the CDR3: TGTGCCAGCAGTTTATGGGTCTACTATGGCTACACCTTC.